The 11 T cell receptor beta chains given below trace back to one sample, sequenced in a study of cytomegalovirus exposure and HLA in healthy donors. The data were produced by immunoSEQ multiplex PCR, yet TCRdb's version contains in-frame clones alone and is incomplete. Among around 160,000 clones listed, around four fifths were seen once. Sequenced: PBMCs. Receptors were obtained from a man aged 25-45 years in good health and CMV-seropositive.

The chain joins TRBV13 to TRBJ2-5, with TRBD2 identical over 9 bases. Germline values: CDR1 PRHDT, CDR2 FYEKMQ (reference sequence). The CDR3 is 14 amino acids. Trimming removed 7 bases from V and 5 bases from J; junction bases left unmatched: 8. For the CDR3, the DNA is TGTGCCAGCACCCAGGGACTAGCAGGCGAGACCCAGTACTTC. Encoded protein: CASTQGLAGETQYF.

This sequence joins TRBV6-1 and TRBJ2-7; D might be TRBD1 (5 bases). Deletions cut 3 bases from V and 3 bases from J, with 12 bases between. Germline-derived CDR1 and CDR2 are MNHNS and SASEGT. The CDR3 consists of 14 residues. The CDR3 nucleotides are TGTGCCAGCAGTGACCAAGGACAATACTACGAGCAGTACTTC. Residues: CASSDQGQYYEQYF.

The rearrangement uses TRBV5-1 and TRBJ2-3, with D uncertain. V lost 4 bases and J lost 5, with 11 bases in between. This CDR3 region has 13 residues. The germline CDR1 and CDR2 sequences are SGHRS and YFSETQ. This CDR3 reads CASSAAGGDTQYF. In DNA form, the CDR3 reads TGCGCCAGCAGCGCCGCCGGCGGAGATACGCAGTATTTT. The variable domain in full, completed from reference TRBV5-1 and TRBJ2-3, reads KAGVTQTPRYLIKTRGQQVTLSCSPISGHRSVSWYQQTPGQGLQFLFEYFSETQRNKGNFPGRFSGRQFSNSRSEMNVSTLELGDSALYLCASSAAGGDTQYFGPGTRLTVL.

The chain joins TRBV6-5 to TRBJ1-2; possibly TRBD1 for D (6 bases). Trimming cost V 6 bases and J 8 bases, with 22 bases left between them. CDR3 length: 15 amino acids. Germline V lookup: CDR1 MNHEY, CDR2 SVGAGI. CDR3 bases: TGTGCCAGCAGGCGGCAGGGGCGCCGCTTGGGCGGCTACACCTTC. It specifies CASRRQGRRLGGYTF.

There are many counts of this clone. CDR3 sequence (DNA): TGTGCCAGCAGTGAACAGGGAACTGGAAACACCATATATTTT. It codes for CASSEQGTGNTIYF. The genes are TRBV2 and TRBJ1-3; weak D call: TRBD1 (5 bases). V lost 2 bases, J lost 2 bases, and 7 bases lay in between. This CDR3 comprises 14 residues. Per germline, CDR1 SNHLY and CDR2 FYNNEI.

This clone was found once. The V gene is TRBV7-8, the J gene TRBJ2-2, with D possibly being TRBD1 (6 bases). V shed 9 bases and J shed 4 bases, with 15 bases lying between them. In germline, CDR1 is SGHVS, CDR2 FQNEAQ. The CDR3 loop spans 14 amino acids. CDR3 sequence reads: CASHGGQLTGELFF. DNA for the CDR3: TGTGCCAGTCATGGCGGACAGCTCACCGGGGAGCTGTTTTTT. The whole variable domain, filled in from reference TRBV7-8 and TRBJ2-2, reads GAGVSQSPRYKVAKRGQDVALRCDPISGHVSLFWYQQALGQGPEFLTYFQNEAQLDKSGLPSDRFFAERPEGSVSTLKIQRTQQEDSAVYLCASHGGQLTGELFFGEGSRLTVL.

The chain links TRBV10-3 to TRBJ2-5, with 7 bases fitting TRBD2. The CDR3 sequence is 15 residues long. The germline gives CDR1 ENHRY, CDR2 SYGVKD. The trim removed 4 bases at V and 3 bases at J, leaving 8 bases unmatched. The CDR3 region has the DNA TGTGCCATCAGTGGTACTGAAGGGACTAAAGAGACCCAGTACTTC. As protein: CAISGTEGTKETQYF.

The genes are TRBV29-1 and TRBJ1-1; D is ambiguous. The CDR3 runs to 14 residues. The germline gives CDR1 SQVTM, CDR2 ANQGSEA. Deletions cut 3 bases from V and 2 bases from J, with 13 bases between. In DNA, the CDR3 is TGCAGCGTTGACAGTCAGGCTATAAACACTGAAGCTTTCTTT. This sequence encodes CSVDSQAINTEAFF.

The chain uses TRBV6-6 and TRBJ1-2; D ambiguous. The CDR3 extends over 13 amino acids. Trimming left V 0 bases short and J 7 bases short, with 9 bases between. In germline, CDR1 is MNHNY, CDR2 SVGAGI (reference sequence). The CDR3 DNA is TGTGCCAGCAGTTACTCGGAGGGATTTGGCTACACCTTC. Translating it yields CASSYSEGFGYTF.

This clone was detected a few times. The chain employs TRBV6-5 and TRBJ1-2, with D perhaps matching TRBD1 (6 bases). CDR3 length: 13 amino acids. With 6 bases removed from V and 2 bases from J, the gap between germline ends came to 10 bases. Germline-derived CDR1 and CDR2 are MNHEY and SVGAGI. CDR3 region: CASSRTGNYGYTF. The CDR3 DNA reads TGTGCCAGCAGCCGTACAGGGAACTATGGCTACACCTTC.

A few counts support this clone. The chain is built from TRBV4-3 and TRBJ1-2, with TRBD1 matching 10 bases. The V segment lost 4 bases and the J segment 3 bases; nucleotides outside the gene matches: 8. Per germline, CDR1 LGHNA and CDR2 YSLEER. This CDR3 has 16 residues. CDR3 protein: CASSPRTGGGDYGYTF. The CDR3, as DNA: TGCGCCAGCAGCCCGAGGACAGGGGGAGGAGACTATGGCTACACCTTC.